This TCR beta chain is from a study of vaccination effects on CD4 cells after COVID-19. TCRdb's copy holds only in-frame clones and misses some; the assay was immunoSEQ multiplex PCR. The top ten clones hold 1.2% of a sample with 70,000 to 85,000 clones, 70% to 90% of them seen once. This CDR3 region has 12 residues. The V gene's germline CDR1 is SGHTA and CDR2 FQGNSA. V lost 1 base, J lost 5 bases, and 5 bases lay in between. ViraFEST expansion of antigen-specific CD4+ T cells with viral peptide pools preceded sequencing. At the end of 10 days of culture, CD4+ T cells were isolated. Each participant was given two doses of one vaccine (BNT162b2 or mRNA-1273). Vaccine recipients lacked prior SARS-CoV-2 infection and had negative nucleocapsid antibodies. This clone was seen only once. Its specificity is unknown.

The J gene is TRBJ1-1, the V gene TRBV7-2, with no clear D. This clonotype was obtained from a human donor who received a COVID-19 vaccine. Source: CD4+ T cells from PBMCs cultured with HCoV-229E spike peptides, taken after COVID-19 vaccination. The CDR3 protein is CASSLVRTEAFF. CDR3 sequence (DNA): TGTGCCAGCAGCTTAGTAAGGACTGAAGCTTTCTTT.